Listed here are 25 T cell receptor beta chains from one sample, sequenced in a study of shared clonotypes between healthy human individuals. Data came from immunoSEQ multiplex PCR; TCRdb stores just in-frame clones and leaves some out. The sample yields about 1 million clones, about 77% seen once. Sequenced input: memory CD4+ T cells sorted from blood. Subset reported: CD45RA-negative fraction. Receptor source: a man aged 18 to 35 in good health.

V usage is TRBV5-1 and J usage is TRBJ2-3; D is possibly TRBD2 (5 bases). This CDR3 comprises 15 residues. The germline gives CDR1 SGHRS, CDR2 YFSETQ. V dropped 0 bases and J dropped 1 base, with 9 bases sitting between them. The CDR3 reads CASSLDAAGTDTQYF. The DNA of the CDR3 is TGCGCCAGCAGCTTGGATGCAGCGGGCACAGATACGCAGTATTTT.

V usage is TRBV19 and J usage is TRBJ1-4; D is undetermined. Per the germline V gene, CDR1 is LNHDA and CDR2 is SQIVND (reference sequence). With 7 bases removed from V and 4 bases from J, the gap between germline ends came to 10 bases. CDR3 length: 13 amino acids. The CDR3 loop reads CASKSGGNEKLFF. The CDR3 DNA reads TGTGCCAGTAAGTCAGGTGGTAATGAAAAACTGTTTTTT.

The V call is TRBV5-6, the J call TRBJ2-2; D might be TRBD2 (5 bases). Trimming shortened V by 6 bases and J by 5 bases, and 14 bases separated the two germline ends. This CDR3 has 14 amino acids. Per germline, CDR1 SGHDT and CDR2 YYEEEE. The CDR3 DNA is TGTGCCAGCACCCGGGCGGGCCGGACCGGGGAGCTGTTTTTT. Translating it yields CASTRAGRTGELFF.

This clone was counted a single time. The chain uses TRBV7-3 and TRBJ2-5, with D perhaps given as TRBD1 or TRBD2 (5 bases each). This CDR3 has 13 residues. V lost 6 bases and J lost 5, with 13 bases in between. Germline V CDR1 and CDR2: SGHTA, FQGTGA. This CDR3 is CASSRGVTETQYF. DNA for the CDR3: TGTGCCAGCAGTCGAGGGGTGACTGAGACCCAGTACTTC.

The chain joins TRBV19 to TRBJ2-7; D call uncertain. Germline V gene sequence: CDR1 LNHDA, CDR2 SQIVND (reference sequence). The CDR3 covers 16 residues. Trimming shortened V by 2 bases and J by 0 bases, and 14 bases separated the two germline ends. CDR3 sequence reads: CASSIKGNTVSYEQYF. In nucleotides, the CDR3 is TGTGCCAGTAGTATAAAGGGCAATACGGTCTCCTACGAGCAGTACTTC.

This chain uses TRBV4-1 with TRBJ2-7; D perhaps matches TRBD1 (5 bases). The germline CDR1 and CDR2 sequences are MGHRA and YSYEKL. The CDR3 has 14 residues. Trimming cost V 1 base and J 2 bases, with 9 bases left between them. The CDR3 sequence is CASSQGGSPYEQYF. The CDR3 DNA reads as TGCGCCAGCAGCCAAGGGGGCAGTCCCTACGAGCAGTACTTC.

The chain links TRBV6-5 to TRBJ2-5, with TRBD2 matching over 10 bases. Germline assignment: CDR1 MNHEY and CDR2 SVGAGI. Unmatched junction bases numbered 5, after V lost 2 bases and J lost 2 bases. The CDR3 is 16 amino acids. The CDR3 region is CASSYLGLAEQETQYF. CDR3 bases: TGTGCCAGCAGTTACCTCGGACTAGCGGAGCAAGAGACCCAGTACTTC.

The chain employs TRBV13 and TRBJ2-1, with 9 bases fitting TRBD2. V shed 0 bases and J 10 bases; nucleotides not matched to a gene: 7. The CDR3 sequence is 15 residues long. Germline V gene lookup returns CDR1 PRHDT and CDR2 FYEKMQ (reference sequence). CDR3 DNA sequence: TGTGCCAGCAGCTTAGGGCTAGCGGGGACCCTAGAGCAGTTCTTC. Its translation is CASSLGLAGTLEQFF.

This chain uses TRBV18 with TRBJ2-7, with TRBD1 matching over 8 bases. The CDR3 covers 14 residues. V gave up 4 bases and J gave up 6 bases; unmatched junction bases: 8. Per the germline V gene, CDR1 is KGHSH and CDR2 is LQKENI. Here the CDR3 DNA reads TGTGCCAGCTCACTGGACAGGGATCGCAGCGAGCAGTACTTC. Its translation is CASSLDRDRSEQYF.

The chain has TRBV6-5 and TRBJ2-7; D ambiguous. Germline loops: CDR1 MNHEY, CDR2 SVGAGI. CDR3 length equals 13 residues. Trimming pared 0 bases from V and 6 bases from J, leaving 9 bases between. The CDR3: CASSYSPVGEQYF. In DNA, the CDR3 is TGTGCCAGCAGTTACTCACCGGTAGGCGAGCAGTACTTC.

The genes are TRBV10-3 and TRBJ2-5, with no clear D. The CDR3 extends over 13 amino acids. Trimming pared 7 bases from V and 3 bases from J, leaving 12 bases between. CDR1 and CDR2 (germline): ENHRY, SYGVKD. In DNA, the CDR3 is TGTGCCATCAACGGAAACTGGAAAGAGACCCAGTACTTC. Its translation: CAINGNWKETQYF.

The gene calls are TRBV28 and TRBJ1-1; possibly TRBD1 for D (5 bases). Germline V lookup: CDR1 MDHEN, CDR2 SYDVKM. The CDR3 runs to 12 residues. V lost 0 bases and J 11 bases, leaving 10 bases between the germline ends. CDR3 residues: CASSLWEAGAFF. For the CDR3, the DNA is TGTGCCAGCAGTTTATGGGAGGCAGGGGCTTTCTTT.

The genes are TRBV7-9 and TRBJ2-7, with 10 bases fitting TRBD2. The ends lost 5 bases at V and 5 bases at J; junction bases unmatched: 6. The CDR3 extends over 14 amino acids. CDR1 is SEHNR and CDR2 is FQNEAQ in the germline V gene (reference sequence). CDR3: CASSPRTSGNEQYF. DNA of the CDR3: TGTGCCAGCAGCCCGAGGACTAGCGGTAACGAGCAGTACTTC. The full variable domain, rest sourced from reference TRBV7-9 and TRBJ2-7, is DTGVSQNPRHKITKRGQNVTFRCDPISEHNRLYWYRQTLGQGPEFLTYFQNEAQLEKSRLLSDRFSAERPKGSFSTLEIQRTEQGDSAMYLCASSPRTSGNEQYFGPGTRLTVT.

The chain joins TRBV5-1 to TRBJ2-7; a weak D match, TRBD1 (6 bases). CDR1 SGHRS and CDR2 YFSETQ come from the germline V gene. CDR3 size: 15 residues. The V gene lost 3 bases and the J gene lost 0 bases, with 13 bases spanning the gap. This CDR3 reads CASSYTKDSSYEQYF. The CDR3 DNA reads TGCGCCAGCAGCTATACGAAGGACAGCTCCTACGAGCAGTACTTC.

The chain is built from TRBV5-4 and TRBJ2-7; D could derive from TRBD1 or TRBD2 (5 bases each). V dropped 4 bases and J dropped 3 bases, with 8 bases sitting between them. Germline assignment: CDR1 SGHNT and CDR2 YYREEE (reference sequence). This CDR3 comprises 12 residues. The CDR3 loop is CASSRDGYEQYF. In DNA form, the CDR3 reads TGTGCCAGCAGCCGGGACGGCTACGAGCAGTACTTC.

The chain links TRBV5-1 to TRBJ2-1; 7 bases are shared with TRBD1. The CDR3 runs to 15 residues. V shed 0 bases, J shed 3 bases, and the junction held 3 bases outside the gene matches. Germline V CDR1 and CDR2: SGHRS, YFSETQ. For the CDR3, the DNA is TGCGCCAGCAGCTTGGGGGGGACAGACTACAATGAGCAGTTCTTC. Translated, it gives CASSLGGTDYNEQFF.

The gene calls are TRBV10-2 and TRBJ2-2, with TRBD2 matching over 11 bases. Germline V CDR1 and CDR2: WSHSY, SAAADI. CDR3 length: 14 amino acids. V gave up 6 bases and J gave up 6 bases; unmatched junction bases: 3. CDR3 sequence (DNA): TGCGCCAGCAGAGTAGCGGGAGGGTCCGGGGAGCTGTTTTTT. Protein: CASRVAGGSGELFF.

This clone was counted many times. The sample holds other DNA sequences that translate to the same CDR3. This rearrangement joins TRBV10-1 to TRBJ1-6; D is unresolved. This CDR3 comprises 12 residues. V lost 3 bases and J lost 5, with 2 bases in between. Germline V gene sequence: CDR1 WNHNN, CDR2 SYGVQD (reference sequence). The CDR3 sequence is CASSDNNSPLHF. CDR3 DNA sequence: TGCGCCAGCAGTGACAATAATTCACCCCTCCACTTT.

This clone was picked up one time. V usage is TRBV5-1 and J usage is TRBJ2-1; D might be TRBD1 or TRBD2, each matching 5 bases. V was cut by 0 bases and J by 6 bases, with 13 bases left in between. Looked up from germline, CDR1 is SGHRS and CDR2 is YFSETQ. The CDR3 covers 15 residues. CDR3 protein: CASSLGQQGTNEQFF. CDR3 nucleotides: TGCGCCAGCAGCTTGGGACAGCAAGGGACCAATGAGCAGTTCTTC.

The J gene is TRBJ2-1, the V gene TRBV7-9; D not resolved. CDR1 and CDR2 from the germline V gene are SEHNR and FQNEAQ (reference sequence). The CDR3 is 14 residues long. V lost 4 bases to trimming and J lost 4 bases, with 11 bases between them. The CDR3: CASSSTYSYNEQFF. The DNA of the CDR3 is TGTGCCAGCAGCTCTACCTACTCTTACAATGAGCAGTTCTTC. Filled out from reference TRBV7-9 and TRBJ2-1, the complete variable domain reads DTGVSQNPRHKITKRGQNVTFRCDPISEHNRLYWYRQTLGQGPEFLTYFQNEAQLEKSRLLSDRFSAERPKGSFSTLEIQRTEQGDSAMYLCASSSTYSYNEQFFGPGTRLTVL.

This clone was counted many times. CDR3 DNA: TGTGCCAGTAGTGACAGGGGGCGCGAGGATGAGCAGTTCTTC. Translated, it gives CASSDRGREDEQFF. The chain is built from TRBV19 and TRBJ2-1; 10 nucleotides line up with TRBD1. J was trimmed by 8 bases and V by 5 bases; bases with no gene match: 6. This CDR3 contains 14 residues. Looked up from germline, CDR1 is LNHDA and CDR2 is SQIVND (reference sequence).

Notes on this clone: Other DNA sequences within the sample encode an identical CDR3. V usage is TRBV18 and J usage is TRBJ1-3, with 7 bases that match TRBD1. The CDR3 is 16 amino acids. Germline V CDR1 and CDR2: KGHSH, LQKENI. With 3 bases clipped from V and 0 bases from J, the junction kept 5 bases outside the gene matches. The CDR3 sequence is CASSPSGQNSGNTIYF. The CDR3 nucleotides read TGTGCCAGCTCACCTTCGGGACAGAACTCTGGAAACACCATATATTTT. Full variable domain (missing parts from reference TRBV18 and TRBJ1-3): NAGVMQNPRHLVRRRGQEARLRCSPMKGHSHVYWYRQLPEEGLKFMVYLQKENIIDESGMPKERFSAEFPKEGPSILRIQQVVRGDSAAYFCASSPSGQNSGNTIYFGEGSWLTVV.

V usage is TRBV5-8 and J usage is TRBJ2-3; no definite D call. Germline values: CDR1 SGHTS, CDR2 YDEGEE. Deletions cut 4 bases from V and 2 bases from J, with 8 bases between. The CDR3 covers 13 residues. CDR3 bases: TGTGCCAGCAGCCCCTACGACACAGATACGCAGTATTTT. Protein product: CASSPYDTDTQYF.

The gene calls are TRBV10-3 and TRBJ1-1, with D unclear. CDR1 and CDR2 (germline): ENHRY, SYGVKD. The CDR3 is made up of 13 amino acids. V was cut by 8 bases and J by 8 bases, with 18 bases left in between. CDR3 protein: CAIRARADSEAFF. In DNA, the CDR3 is TGTGCCATCCGTGCTAGGGCAGACTCCGAAGCTTTCTTT.

CDR3 nucleotides: TGCGCCAGCAGCCAAGGGGACAGGGAGGGCGAAAAACTGTTTTTT. Residues: CASSQGDREGEKLFF. This rearrangement joins TRBV4-1 to TRBJ1-4; 9 nucleotides line up with TRBD1. V shed 1 base, J shed 8 bases, and the junction held 5 bases outside the gene matches. The germline CDR1 and CDR2 sequences are MGHRA and YSYEKL. The CDR3 extends over 15 amino acids.